The rows below give T cell receptor beta chains drawn from one sample of a study of cytomegalovirus exposure and HLA in healthy donors. Produced via immunoSEQ multiplex PCR; TCRdb's table is partial and in-frame only. The sample lists around 120,000 clones; approximately 79% were seen once. The sequencing input was PBMCs. The source is a woman in her thirties or forties in good health and CMV-seronegative. CDR3s leave out the opening cysteine and the closing phenylalanine or tryptophan.

TRBJ1-4	TRBV9	ASSPEGAIEKLF
TRBJ2-1	TRBV9	ASTPFETSGNYEQF
TRBJ2-5	TRBV19	ASSIGLRETQY
TRBJ2-2	TRBV4-1	ASSPYRELRGDTGELF
TRBJ1-2	TRBV5-1	ASSGDINLYGYT
TRBJ1-1	TRBV5-1	ASSVLRGGPTEAF
TRBJ1-1	TRBV10-3	AISPLGGEGTEAF
TRBJ2-1	TRBV6-1	ASKQGKGNEQF
TRBJ1-2	TRBV30	AWSPGHLAGGYT
TRBJ2-3	TRBV7-6	ASSLLRGTDTQY
TRBJ2-5	TRBV5-1	ASSSKETQY
TRBJ1-2	TRBV9	ASSPRGAGGGYGYT
TRBJ2-3	TRBV4-3	ASSQDREDRETTQY
TRBJ2-3	TRBV18	ASSPRLAGDTDTQY
NA	TRBV6-1	ASSEDRPYSYEQY
TRBJ2-7	TRBV6-5	ASSYSEDYEQY
TRBJ1-2	TRBV2	ASSERANYGYT
TRBJ2-1	TRBV28	ASSLLRGPGQNEQF
TRBJ2-7	TRBV29-1	SVAGDSYEQY
TRBJ2-2	TRBV5-1	ASSPGLAGTPNTGELF
TRBJ2-3	TRBV29-1	SVEVRGLAGGPGADTQY
TRBJ2-1	TRBV4-3	ASSQEAALNEQF
TRBJ1-2	TRBV5-6	ATQRGGYGYT
TRBJ2-7	TRBV28	ASSLSDRDLSYEQY
TRBJ1-4	TRBV7-2	ASSLSATNEKLF
TRBJ1-2	TRBV27	ASKSTGKYGYT
TRBJ2-7	TRBV7-9	ASSSTGQGYEQY
TRBJ2-7	TRBV2	ASSRSSYEQY